A selection of T cell receptor beta chains follows, all from one sample in a study of tumor-infiltrating lymphocytes in primary liver carcinoma. From the multiplex PCR reads, TCRdb called clonotypes with MiXCR, one entry per CDR3 protein. The data show tens of thousands of distinct CDR3 sequences, with 70% to 80% seen just once and roughly 15% held by the top ten. Sequences were obtained from liver tumor tissue from sampling region 4. Receptors were obtained from a man in his forties with primary liver carcinoma and hepatitis B virus infection. CDR3s include the opening cysteine and the closing phenylalanine or tryptophan. Fields, in order: V gene, clone size, D gene, J gene, CDR3 DNA, CDR3 protein. A D gene is named only where the DNA matches it firmly. A clone size is listed for some rows: how often the clone was seen (once, few, many), or a class if it is expanded.

TRBV7-9	-	-	TRBJ2-5	TGTGCCATCAGCCTATCCGACAGGGACTCATATCGGGAGACCCAGTACTTC	CAISLSDRDSYRETQYF
TRBV5-8	-	-	TRBJ2-1	TGCGCCAGCAGCATGGGTGGAGTAAGGGCTTACAATGAGAAGTTCTTC	CASSMGGVRAYNEKFF
TRBV28	-	TRBD1	TRBJ1-5	TGTGTCAGCAGAGGAGACAGGGCCGCCCATAGCCTCACTTCCAAGTGGACCCAGCATTTT	CVSRGDRAAHSLTSKWTQHF
TRBV5-1	-	-	TRBJ1-4	TGCGTCAGCAGCTTGGATGGCCGATCGAATGAAAAACTGTTTTTT	CVSSLDGRSNEKLFF
TRBV6-6	-	-	TRBJ1-5	TGTACCAGCAGTCTCGGGGGGGGGGCGGGTCAGCCCCAGCATTTT	CTSSLGGGAGQPQHF
TRBV11-2	once	TRBD2	TRBJ2-5	TGTCCCAACACCAGCCCCGGGGGGGGGGAGACCCAGTACTTC	CPNTSPGGGETQYF
TRBV19	many	-	TRBJ2-1	TGTGCCAGTAGTATTCGGTTTAATGAGCAGTTCTTC	CASSIRFNEQFF
TRBV5-6	-	-	TRBJ2-1	TGCGCATGCAGCTTGGGACGGAGCCGCTCTGGGTACAGTGAGCAGTTCTTC	CACSLGRSRSGYSEQFF
TRBV30	-	-	TRBJ2-3	TGTGCCTGGAGCCGAATAGCGTTCATAGATACGCAGTATTTT	CAWSRIAFIDTQYF
TRBV4-3	medium-sized	-	TRBJ2-3	TGCGCCAGCAGCCAACGGGCTTTCACAGATACGCAGTATTTT	CASSQRAFTDTQYF
TRBV7-9	-	-	TRBJ2-1	TGTGCCAGCAGCTTAGTCACTAGCAGGAGAAACAATGATCAGTTCTTC	CASSLVTSRRNNDQFF
TRBV5-4	-	-	TRBJ2-3	TGTGCCAGCAGCGCCCCGGGGATTAGCGCTGGTGGGGTTACGCAGTATTTT	CASSAPGISAGGVTQYF
TRBV7-8	-	-	TRBJ1-1	TGTGCCAGCAGCTTGTGGGCGGGTGAGGCTTTCTTT	CASSLWAGEAFF
TRBV11-3	-	TRBD2	TRBJ2-3	TGTGACAGCAGCGGCTGCCCGGCGGGAGGGGTGGATATGCAGTATTTT	CDSSGCPAGGVDMQYF
TRBV6-6	-	-	TRBJ2-1	TGTGTCAGCAGTTACGTGGCGGCAGACAATGAGCAGTTCTTC	CVSSYVAADNEQFF
TRBV29-1	-	TRBD2	TRBJ2-3	TGCAACGTTGAGGGGCGGGAGGTTACAGATGCGCAGTATTTT	CNVEGREVTDAQYF
TRBV10-2	-	TRBD1	TRBJ1-2	TGCGTCAGCAGTGAACAGGGGGCAAACCGTGGCTACACCTTC	CVSSEQGANRGYTF
TRBV11-2	-	-	TRBJ2-7	TGTGCCAACAACGGAAGCGGGTGGGACGAGCACTACTTC	CANNGSGWDEHYF
TRBV5-8	-	-	TRBJ1-5	TGTGCCAGCAGCTTGGCAGGGTACCAGCCCCAGCGTTTT	CASSLAGYQPQRF
TRBV11-2	-	-	TRBJ2-7	TGTGCCTGCAGCTCTAACAGAAACTCTTACGAGCAGTACTTC	CACSSNRNSYEQYF
TRBV7-8	-	-	TRBJ2-5	TGTGCCGGCAGCTTGGGTAGCGGCCAAGAGACTCAGTACTTC	CAGSLGSGQETQYF
TRBV28	-	TRBD1	TRBJ1-5	TGTGTCATCAGTCTTGGACAGGTCTATCAGCCCCAGCATTTT	CVISLGQVYQPQHF
TRBV11-1	-	-	TRBJ2-4	TGTGCCGGCAGCTTTCCCGAGACTTGCGGGACCAAAAACATCCAGTACTTC	CAGSFPETCGTKNIQYF
TRBV12-3/TRBV12-4	-	-	TRBJ1-6	TGTGCCAGCTCATTGGGGGAGAGTTCACCCCTCCACTTT	CASSLGESSPLHF
TRBV12-3/TRBV12-4	medium-sized	-	TRBJ1-3	TGTGCCAGCAGTTTCAGGGGTACTGGAAACACCATATATTTT	CASSFRGTGNTIYF
TRBV30	once	-	TRBJ2-3	TGTACCTGGAGTCGAGGTTCCCGGTGGGATACGCAGTATTTT	CTWSRGSRWDTQYF
TRBV7-8	-	TRBD1	TRBJ2-5	TGTGCCAGAAGCATCACAGGGGGCAGAGGGACCCAGTACTTC	CARSITGGRGTQYF
TRBV14	-	-	TRBJ1-2	TGTGCCAGCTGCCAAGTAAACGGGACAACCTATGACTACACCTTC	CASCQVNGTTYDYTF
TRBV28	-	-	TRBJ2-3	TGTGCCAGCAGTTGCCTCCCGCAAATCACAGATACGCAGTATTTT	CASSCLPQITDTQYF
TRBV6-1	-	TRBD2	TRBJ2-1	TGTGCCAGCAGTGAAGATGCGGGAGGATGGAATGAGCAGTTCTTC	CASSEDAGGWNEQFF
TRBV6-6	-	-	TRBJ1-5	TGTGCCAGCAGCCCCCGTCTGGACGATCGCTTCAATCAGTCCCAGCATTTT	CASSPRLDDRFNQSQHF
TRBV5-8	medium-sized	TRBD2	TRBJ2-5	TGTGCCAGCAGCTTCGGGACTAGCGGAGAGACCCAGTACTTC	CASSFGTSGETQYF
TRBV14	few	-	TRBJ2-1	TGTGCCAGCAGCCAAGGGCTGTCTAGCGTGAGATCTAGGAATGAGCAGTTCTTC	CASSQGLSSVRSRNEQFF
TRBV7-8	many	TRBD2	TRBJ2-7	TGTGCCAGCAGCCTGAAGGGAGGGACTACAGTTACCCTCGAGCAGTACTTC	CASSLKGGTTVTLEQYF
TRBV6-2/TRBV6-3	once	TRBD2	TRBJ2-1	TGTGCCAGCAGTCCCCGGACTAGCGGGAGAGCAAATTATCAGTTCTTC	CASSPRTSGRANYQFF
TRBV11-3	-	-	TRBJ1-5	TGTGCCAGCAGTGACAGCTGTATCAATCACCCCCAGCATTTT	CASSDSCINHPQHF
TRBV6-6	-	TRBD2	TRBJ2-2	TGTGCCAGTACTACCGGGGGGGCGAACACCGGGGAGCCGTTTTTT	CASTTGGANTGEPFF
TRBV28	-	-	TRBJ2-4	TGTGCCAGTAGCCCTCCCGGGTTAGTCAGAAACATTCAGTACTTC	CASSPPGLVRNIQYF
TRBV29-1	-	TRBD2	TRBJ2-2	TGCAGCGTCGGAACTAGCGCGGCGAACACCAGGGAGCTGTTTTTT	CSVGTSAANTRELFF
TRBV29-1	-	TRBD2	TRBJ2-3	TGCAGCGCCGATACGTTCGGGATTAGCGGGAGAGCAGATGCGCAGTATTTT	CSADTFGISGRADAQYF
TRBV29-1	-	TRBD1	TRBJ2-5	TGTAGTGTCGAAGCGGACAGGGGGCGGGCAGAGATCCAGTACTTC	CSVEADRGRAEIQYF
TRBV2	once	-	TRBJ2-6	TGTACCAGCTTGTTCCGACAGGCCGGGGCCAACGTCCTGACTTTC	CTSLFRQAGANVLTF
TRBV4-2	-	-	TRBJ1-1	TGTGCCAGCAGCCAAGATTCCATTGAGAGAGCTTCCTTT	CASSQDSIERASF
TRBV12-3/TRBV12-4	-	-	TRBJ2-6	TGTGCCAGCAGTCGGACCCGACTAGTCCACGGTCGGGCCTCAGGGCCCAACGTCCTGACTTTC	CASSRTRLVHGRASGPNVLTF
TRBV11-3	-	TRBD1	TRBJ1-1	TGTCCCAGGAGCACTCTACAGGGGGCTGAAGCTTTCTTT	CPRSTLQGAEAFF
TRBV11-2	-	TRBD1	TRBJ2-4	TGTGCTAGGAGCTCCGGGACAGGGGACAACATTCAGTACTTC	CARSSGTGDNIQYF
TRBV7-9	-	TRBD1	TRBJ2-7	TGTACCAGCAACCAGGGACAGAGTGAGCAGTACTTC	CTSNQGQSEQYF
TRBV29-1	-	-	TRBJ2-3	TGTAGCGTGGGCGGAGGCACATATATGCAGTATTTT	CSVGGGTYMQYF
TRBV12-3/TRBV12-4	-	-	TRBJ2-1	TGTACCAGCAGTTGGGCTAGCGTGAAGGTGAGTGAGCAGTTCTTC	CTSSWASVKVSEQFF
TRBV14	-	TRBD2	TRBJ2-1	TGTGCCAGCAATGCCGTAGCGGGTTGGGCAAACAATGAGCAGTTCTTC	CASNAVAGWANNEQFF
TRBV4-2	-	TRBD2	TRBJ2-3	TGTGCCAGCAGCCAATGGGTAGCGGGATGGCCGGTTTGGACAGATACGCAGTATTTT	CASSQWVAGWPVWTDTQYF
TRBV28	-	TRBD2	TRBJ2-7	TGTGCCAGCAATTCGCCCCGGGGGGTTCTCTCATACGAGCAGTACTTC	CASNSPRGVLSYEQYF
TRBV19	few	-	TRBJ2-7	TGTGCCAGTAGTACCGAGGGCTCTACCTACGAGCAGTACTTC	CASSTEGSTYEQYF
TRBV4-3	-	TRBD2	TRBJ2-2	TGCGCCAGCATCCAGGAAGCGGGACACACCGGGGAGCTGTTTTTT	CASIQEAGHTGELFF
TRBV4-3	few	-	TRBJ2-1	TGCGCCAGTAGCCAAGATCCCTACTCAGAATACAATGAGCGGTTCTTC	CASSQDPYSEYNERFF